This T cell receptor beta chain was identified during a study of CD8+CD57+ T cells in acquired aplastic anemia. Germline values: CDR1 ENHRY, CDR2 SYGVKD. V lost 6 bases and J 3 bases, leaving 11 bases between the germline ends. This CDR3 spans 13 amino acids. This clonotype was recorded only once. Genomic DNA was employed as the template in profiling TCR beta VDJ and CDR3. MiXCR, applied by TCRdb to the reads, yields one record per CDR3 protein. Of 150,000 or so distinct CDR3 sequences in the sample, around 50% were seen once. Patients chosen for sequencing had CD8+CD57+ cells that had expanded, as shown by flow cytometry. Blood came from patients not yet given any therapy.

The V call is TRBV10-3, the J call TRBJ1-1; D gene unclear. This receptor was obtained from a human donor with aplastic anemia. The sample consisted of sorted CD4+, CD8+, or CD8+CD57+ T cells (not recorded which) from PBMCs. The CDR3 DNA is TGTGCCATCAGGGTAAAGTTGGACACTGAAGCTTTCTTT. Residues: CAIRVKLDTEAFF.